This is a list of T cell receptor beta chains from one sample in a study of Ad26.COV2.S vaccination and SARS-CoV-2 variants. Using immunoSEQ multiplex PCR, the repertoire was profiled, and TCRdb retains in-frame clones only, with some absent. The data contain roughly 390,000 clones, 70% to 90% of them singletons. The sequencing used peripheral blood, collected in a trial of Ad26.COV2.S vaccine versus placebo. Receptor source: a person between 18 and 60 years old who received the Ad26.COV2.S COVID-19 vaccine or a placebo. Both conserved end residues are part of each CDR3. A D gene is named only where the DNA matches it firmly. Rows give clone size only sometimes, using once, few, many, or a class for an expanded clone.

. | TRBJ2-3 | TRBV5-4 | 15 | TRBD1 | TGTGCCAGCAGCTTGGACAGGGGAAGCACAGATACGCAGTATTTT | CASSLDRGSTDTQYF
. | TRBJ1-6 | TRBV29-1 | 14 | . | TGCAGCGTTGCCCCCGAGGGCCTCGATTCACCCCTCCACTTT | CSVAPEGLDSPLHF
. | TRBJ1-2 | TRBV5-4 | 13 | TRBD1 | TGTGCCAGCAGCCGGACAGGGGACTATGGCTACACCTTC | CASSRTGDYGYTF
. | TRBJ1-1 | TRBV5-1 | 12 | . | TGCGCCAGCAGCTCCCACAACACTGAAGCTTTCTTT | CASSSHNTEAFF
. | TRBJ2-1 | TRBV12-3/TRBV12-4 | 11 | . | TGTGCCAGCAGTTTCGCGGATGAGCAGTTCTTC | CASSFADEQFF
. | TRBJ2-3 | TRBV3-1/TRBV3-2 | 15 | TRBD2 | TGTGCCAGCAGCCACCCTAGCGGGGAAACAGATACGCAGTATTTT | CASSHPSGETDTQYF
. | TRBJ1-1 | TRBV6-1 | 13 | . | TGTGCCAGCAGTGACAGGGGCGACACTGAAGCTTTCTTT | CASSDRGDTEAFF
. | TRBJ1-1 | TRBV7-2 | 10 | . | TGTGCCAGCAGCTTAGTAGGAGCTTTCTTT | CASSLVGAFF
. | TRBJ1-1 | TRBV29-1 | 13 | . | TGCAGCGTTGGGACCCCGGGGAACACTGAAGCTTTCTTT | CSVGTPGNTEAFF
. | TRBJ1-6 | TRBV5-6 | 17 | . | TGTGCCAGCAGCTCGGGAGGCAACAGTGTCTATAATTCACCCCTCCACTTT | CASSSGGNSVYNSPLHF
once | TRBJ2-1 | TRBV3-1/TRBV3-2 | 17 | TRBD2 | TGTGCCAGCAGCCAATCATTAGCGGGGGGGCCGTCATATGAGCAGTTCTTC | CASSQSLAGGPSYEQFF
once | TRBJ1-2 | TRBV5-1 | 14 | . | TGCGCCAGCAGCCCCCGGACGACTAACTATGGCTACACCTTC | CASSPRTTNYGYTF
. | TRBJ2-5 | TRBV30 | 13 | . | TGTGCCTGGAGCCTGACTAGGGCCGAGACCCAGTACTTC | CAWSLTRAETQYF
once | TRBJ1-2 | TRBV5-4 | 13 | . | TGTGCCAGCAGTAAAACGGGACTCAATGGCTACACCTTC | CASSKTGLNGYTF
. | TRBJ2-7 | TRBV5-4 | 16 | TRBD1 | TGTGCCAGCAGCCCGGCCGGACAGGGAATTAGGTACGAGCAGTACTTC | CASSPAGQGIRYEQYF
. | TRBJ2-2 | TRBV11-2 | 15 | . | TGTGCCAGCAGCTTGTCCCGCCCAAACACCGGGGAGCTGTTTTTT | CASSLSRPNTGELFF
once | TRBJ1-3 | TRBV12-3/TRBV12-4 | 13 | . | TGTGCCAGCGGTAGACTCTCTGGAAACACCATATATTTT | CASGRLSGNTIYF
. | TRBJ1-2 | TRBV6-1 | 13 | . | TGTGCCAGCAGTGAAGCCAGGGAGTATGGCTACACCTTC | CASSEAREYGYTF
. | TRBJ2-1 | TRBV5-8 | 16 | . | TGTGCCAGCAGCTTGTGGGCGGGGTCTCTTGGGGATGAGCAGTTCTTC | CASSLWAGSLGDEQFF
few | TRBJ2-7 | TRBV2 | 14 | . | TGTGCCAGCAGACAGGACCACTTTTCCGACGAGCAGTACTTC | CASRQDHFSDEQYF
. | TRBJ2-3 | TRBV19 | 14 | TRBD2 | TGTGCCAGTAGGCTAGCGGGGCAAACAGATACGCAGTATTTT | CASRLAGQTDTQYF
. | TRBJ2-7 | TRBV5-1 | 13 | . | TGCGCCAGCAGCCTGGCTGGTCCTCGGGAGCAGTACTTC | CASSLAGPREQYF
. | TRBJ1-3 | TRBV15 | 15 | . | TGTGCCACCAGCAGGGGGACGGAATCTGGAAACACCATATATTTT | CATSRGTESGNTIYF
. | TRBJ1-2 | TRBV2 | 17 | . | TGTGCCAGCAGTGAAGCCTGGTTGAGGGGGTATATCTATGGCTACACCTTC | CASSEAWLRGYIYGYTF
few | TRBJ1-5 | TRBV6-2/TRBV6-3 | 15 | TRBD1 | TGTGCCAGCAGTCAAAGACAGGGGTTCAATCAGCCCCAGCATTTT | CASSQRQGFNQPQHF
few | TRBJ1-2 | TRBV12-5 | 15 | TRBD1 | TGTGCTAGTGGTTTGGTAGCCGGGACAGCCTATGGCTACACCTTC | CASGLVAGTAYGYTF
. | TRBJ1-6 | TRBV19 | 13 | . | TGTGCCAGTAGTTCTAAAGTCAATTCACTCCTCCACTTT | CASSSKVNSLLHF
. | TRBJ1-6 | TRBV5-6 | 15 | TRBD1 | TGTGCCAGCAGCATTAGGACAGGGGTGAATTCACCCCTCCACTTT | CASSIRTGVNSPLHF
. | TRBJ1-2 | TRBV5-1 | 15 | . | TGCGCCAGCAGCTTGGGGCAACTATCCTCCTATGGCTACACCTTC | CASSLGQLSSYGYTF
few | TRBJ2-2 | TRBV11-3 | 12 | . | TGTGCCAGCAGCGTTGACTCTACGGAGCTGTTTTTT | CASSVDSTELFF
. | TRBJ1-1 | TRBV5-4 | 11 | . | TGTGCCAGCAGCAGGGGCACTGAAGCTTTCTTT | CASSRGTEAFF
. | TRBJ2-1 | TRBV10-1 | 14 | . | TGCGCCAGCAGTGAGTTTACAGGGCCTGCTGAGCAGTTCTTC | CASSEFTGPAEQFF
. | TRBJ2-7 | TRBV9 | 15 | . | TGTGCCAGCAGCGTAGCTCCAGGGAGCAACTACGAGCAGTACTTC | CASSVAPGSNYEQYF
few | TRBJ2-3 | TRBV19 | 14 | TRBD2 | TGTGCCAGTACCATAGCGGGGGCCACAGATACGCAGTATTTT | CASTIAGATDTQYF
. | TRBJ2-2 | TRBV27 | 16 | . | TGTGCCAGCAGTTTATGGGGGGGGACAACCACCGGGGAGCTGTTTTTT | CASSLWGGTTTGELFF
. | TRBJ1-3 | TRBV15 | 16 | . | TGTGCCACCAGCAGAGATCTGGCAGACTCTGGAAACACCATATATTTT | CATSRDLADSGNTIYF
. | TRBJ2-1 | TRBV2 | 9 | TRBD2 | TGTGCCACCGGGGGGGAGCAGTTCTTC | CATGGEQFF
. | TRBJ1-5 | TRBV4-1 | 14 | . | TGCGCCAGCAGCCAAGTGGCCAAGGCACAGCCCCAGCATTTT | CASSQVAKAQPQHF
. | TRBJ1-5 | TRBV2 | 13 | TRBD1 | TGTGCCAGCAGCGGACAGGAGAATCAGCCCCAGCATTTT | CASSGQENQPQHF
. | TRBJ2-7 | TRBV11-2 | 14 | TRBD1 | TGTGCCAGCAGCTTATCCGGGACAGCCTACGAGCAGTACTTC | CASSLSGTAYEQYF
. | TRBJ2-1 | TRBV2 | 15 | TRBD1 | TGTGCCAGCAGTTTGAACAGGGGTCCCTACAATGAGCAGTTCTTC | CASSLNRGPYNEQFF
. | TRBJ2-7 | TRBV27 | 16 | TRBD2 | TGTGCCAGCAGTTTCTCCTCGGGGGGGCCGACCTACGAGCAGTACTTC | CASSFSSGGPTYEQYF
. | TRBJ2-2 | TRBV4-1 | 15 | . | TGCGCCAGCAGCCAGTTTAGTATCGACACCGGGGAGCTGTTTTTT | CASSQFSIDTGELFF
. | TRBJ1-2 | TRBV19 | 12 | . | TGTGCCAGTAGGACAGAGAACTATGGCTACACCTTC | CASRTENYGYTF
. | TRBJ2-7 | TRBV6-5 | 14 | . | TGTGCCAGCACTTCCGGGACAAAAGCACTGAAGCAGTACTTC | CASTSGTKALKQYF
. | TRBJ2-5 | TRBV19 | 16 | TRBD2 | TGTGCCAGTAGTATAGCCTTAGCGGGGGGGCCAGAGACCCAGTACTTC | CASSIALAGGPETQYF
. | TRBJ1-3 | TRBV7-9 | 16 | . | TGTGCCAGCAGCTTAGTACCGGGGGCAGGTGGAAACACCATATATTTT | CASSLVPGAGGNTIYF
. | TRBJ2-7 | TRBV11-2 | 19 | TRBD2 | TGTGCCAGCAGCTCCCTAAGGCCCCTAAGGGCTAGCGGGCGCTACGAGCAGTACTTC | CASSSLRPLRASGRYEQYF
. | TRBJ2-7 | TRBV5-1 | 13 | . | TGCGCCAGCAGCTTGCCGGGAGACTACGAGCAGTACTTC | CASSLPGDYEQYF
. | TRBJ1-4 | TRBV5-1 | 15 | . | TGCGCCAGCAGCTTGGCAGGGAACCCTAATGAAAAACTGTTTTTT | CASSLAGNPNEKLFF
. | TRBJ2-5 | TRBV4-1 | 16 | . | TGCGCCAGCAGCCACCCTGGACAGCGAAAGCAAGAGACCCAGTACTTC | CASSHPGQRKQETQYF
. | TRBJ2-2 | TRBV5-6 | 18 | TRBD1 | TGTGCCAGCAGCGTACGGGACAGGGGAATCAAGCGTTCCGGGGAGCTGTTTTTT | CASSVRDRGIKRSGELFF